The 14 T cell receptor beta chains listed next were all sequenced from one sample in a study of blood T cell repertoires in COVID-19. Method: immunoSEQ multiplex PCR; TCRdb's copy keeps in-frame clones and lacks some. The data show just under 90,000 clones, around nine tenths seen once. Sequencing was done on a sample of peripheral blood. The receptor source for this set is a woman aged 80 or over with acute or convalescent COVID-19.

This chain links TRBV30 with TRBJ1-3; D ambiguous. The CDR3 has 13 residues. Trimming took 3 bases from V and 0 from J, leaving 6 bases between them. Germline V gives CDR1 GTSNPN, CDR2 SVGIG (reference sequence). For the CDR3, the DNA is TGTGCCTGGAGGGGGAGCTCTGGAAACACCATATATTTT. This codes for CAWRGSSGNTIYF.

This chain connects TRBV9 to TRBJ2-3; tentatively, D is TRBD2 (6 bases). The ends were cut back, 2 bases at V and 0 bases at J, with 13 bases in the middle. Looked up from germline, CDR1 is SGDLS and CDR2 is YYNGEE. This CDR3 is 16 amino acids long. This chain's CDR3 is CASSVGTGHSTDTQYF. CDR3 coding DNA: TGTGCCAGCAGCGTCGGGACTGGCCATAGCACAGATACGCAGTATTTT.

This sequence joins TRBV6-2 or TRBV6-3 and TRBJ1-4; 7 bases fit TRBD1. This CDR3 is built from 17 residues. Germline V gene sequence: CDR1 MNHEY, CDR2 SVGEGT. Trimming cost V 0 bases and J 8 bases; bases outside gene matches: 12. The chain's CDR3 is CASSYSIGRTGGEKLFF. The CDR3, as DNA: TGTGCCAGCAGTTACTCGATCGGACGGACAGGCGGAGAAAAACTGTTTTTT.

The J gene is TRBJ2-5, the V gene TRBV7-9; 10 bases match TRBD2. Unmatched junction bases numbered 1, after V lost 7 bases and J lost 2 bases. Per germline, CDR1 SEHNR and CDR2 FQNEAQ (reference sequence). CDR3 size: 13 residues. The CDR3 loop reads CASTLAGQETQYF. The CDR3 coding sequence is TGTGCCAGCACACTAGCGGGACAAGAGACCCAGTACTTC. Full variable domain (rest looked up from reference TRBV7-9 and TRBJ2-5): DTGVSQNPRHKITKRGQNVTFRCDPISEHNRLYWYRQTLGQGPEFLTYFQNEAQLEKSRLLSDRFSAERPKGSFSTLEIQRTEQGDSAMYLCASTLAGQETQYFGPGTRLLVL.

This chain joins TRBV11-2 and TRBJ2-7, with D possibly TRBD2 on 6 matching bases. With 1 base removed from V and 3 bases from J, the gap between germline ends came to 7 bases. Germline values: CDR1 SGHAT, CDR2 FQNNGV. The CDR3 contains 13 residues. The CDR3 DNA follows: TGTGCCAGCAGCTTAGGGCGGGACTACGAGCAGTACTTC. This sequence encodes CASSLGRDYEQYF.

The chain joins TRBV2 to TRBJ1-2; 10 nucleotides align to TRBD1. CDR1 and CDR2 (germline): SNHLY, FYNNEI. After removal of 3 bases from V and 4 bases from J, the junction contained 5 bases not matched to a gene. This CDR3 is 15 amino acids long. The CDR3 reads CASSDVTGGSYGYTF. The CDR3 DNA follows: TGTGCCAGCAGTGATGTGACAGGGGGCTCCTATGGCTACACCTTC.

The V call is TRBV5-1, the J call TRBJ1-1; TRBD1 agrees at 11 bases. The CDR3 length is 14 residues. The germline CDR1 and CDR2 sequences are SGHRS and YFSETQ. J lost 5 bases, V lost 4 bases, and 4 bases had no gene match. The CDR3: CASSPGTGGTEAFF. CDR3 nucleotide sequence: TGCGCCAGCAGCCCCGGGACAGGGGGTACTGAAGCTTTCTTT.

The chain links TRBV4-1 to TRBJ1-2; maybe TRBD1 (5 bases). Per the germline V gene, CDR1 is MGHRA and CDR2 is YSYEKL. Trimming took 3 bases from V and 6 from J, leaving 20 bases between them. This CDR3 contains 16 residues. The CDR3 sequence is CASSHPGTQGGNGYTF. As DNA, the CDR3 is TGCGCCAGCAGCCACCCTGGGACGCAGGGAGGGAATGGCTACACCTTC.

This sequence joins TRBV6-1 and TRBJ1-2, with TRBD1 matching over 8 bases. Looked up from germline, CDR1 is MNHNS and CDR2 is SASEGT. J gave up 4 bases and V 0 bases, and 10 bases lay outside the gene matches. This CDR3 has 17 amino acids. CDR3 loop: CASSEAAGTGQIYGYTF. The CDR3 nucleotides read TGTGCCAGCAGTGAAGCGGCCGGGACAGGCCAGATCTATGGCTACACCTTC.

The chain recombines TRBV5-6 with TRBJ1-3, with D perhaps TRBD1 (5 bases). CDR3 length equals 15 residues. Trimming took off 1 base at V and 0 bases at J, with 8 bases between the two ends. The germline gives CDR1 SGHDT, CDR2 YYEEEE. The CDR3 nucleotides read TGTGCCAGCAGCTTGCAGGGATACTCTGGAAACACCATATATTTT. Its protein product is CASSLQGYSGNTIYF. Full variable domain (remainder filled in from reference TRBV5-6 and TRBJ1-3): DAGVTQSPTHLIKTRGQQVTLRCSPKSGHDTVSWYQQALGQGPQFIFQYYEEEERQRGNFPDRFSGHQFPNYSSELNVNALLLGDSALYLCASSLQGYSGNTIYFGEGSWLTVV.

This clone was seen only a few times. CDR3 coding DNA: TGTGCCAGCAGCCAAAGCGGGGATAATCACAATGAGCAGTTCTTC. It yields the protein CASSQSGDNHNEQFF. The chain combines TRBV4-2 with TRBJ2-1; TRBD2 matches at 7 bases. The germline V gene has CDR1 LGHNA and CDR2 YNFKEQ. V lost 2 bases, J lost 5 bases, and 6 bases stayed unmatched. The CDR3 loop spans 15 amino acids.

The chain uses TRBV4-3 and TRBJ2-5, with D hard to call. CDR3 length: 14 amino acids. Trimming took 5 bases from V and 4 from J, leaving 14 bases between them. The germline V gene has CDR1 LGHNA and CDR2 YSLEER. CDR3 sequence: CASSWSVTTETQYF. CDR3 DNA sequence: TGCGCCAGCAGCTGGTCGGTTACCACAGAGACCCAGTACTTC.

The CDR3: CATQPTLDEYEQYF. In nucleotides, the CDR3 is TGTGCCACCCAACCAACGCTAGACGAGTACGAGCAGTACTTC. J is TRBJ2-7 and V is TRBV6-5; D uncertain. This CDR3 comprises 14 residues. Germline CDR1 reads MNHEY; CDR2 reads SVGAGI. The germline V and J ends were trimmed by 10 bases and 4 bases, with 20 bases remaining between them.

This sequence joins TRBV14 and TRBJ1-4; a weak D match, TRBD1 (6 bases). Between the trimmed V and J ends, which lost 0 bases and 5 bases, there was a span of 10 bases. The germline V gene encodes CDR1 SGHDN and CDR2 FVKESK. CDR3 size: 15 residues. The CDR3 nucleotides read TGTGCCAGCAGCCAAGAATTGGGGGCCAATGAAAAACTGTTTTTT. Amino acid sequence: CASSQELGANEKLFF.